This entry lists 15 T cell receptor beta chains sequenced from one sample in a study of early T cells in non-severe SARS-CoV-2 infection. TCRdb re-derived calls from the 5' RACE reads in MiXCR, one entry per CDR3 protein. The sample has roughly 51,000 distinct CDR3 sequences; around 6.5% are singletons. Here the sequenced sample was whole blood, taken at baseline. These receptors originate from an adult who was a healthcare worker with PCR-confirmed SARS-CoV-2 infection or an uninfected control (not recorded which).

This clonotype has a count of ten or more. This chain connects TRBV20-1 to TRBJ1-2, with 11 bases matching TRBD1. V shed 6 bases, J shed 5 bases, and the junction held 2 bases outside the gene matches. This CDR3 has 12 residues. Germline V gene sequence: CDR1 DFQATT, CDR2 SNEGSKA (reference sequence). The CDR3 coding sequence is TGCAGTGCAAGGGACAGGGGGTATGGCTACACCTTC. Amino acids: CSARDRGYGYTF.

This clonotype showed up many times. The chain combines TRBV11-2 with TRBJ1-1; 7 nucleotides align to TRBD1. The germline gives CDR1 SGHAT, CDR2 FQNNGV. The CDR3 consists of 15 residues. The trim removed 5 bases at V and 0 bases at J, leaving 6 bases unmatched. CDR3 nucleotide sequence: TGTGCCAGCAGCCCAAAGGGGGCTTTGAACACTGAAGCTTTCTTT. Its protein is CASSPKGALNTEAFF.

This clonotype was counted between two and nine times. The CDR3, as DNA: TGCGCCAGCAGCTTGGGGACCGGGACAGCCACCGGGGAGCTGTTTTTT. Amino acids: CASSLGTGTATGELFF. V usage is TRBV5-1 and J usage is TRBJ2-2; 7 bases fit TRBD1. The CDR3 spans 16 residues. V shed 0 bases and J 4 bases; nucleotides not matched to a gene: 6. Germline CDR1 SGHRS, CDR2 YFSETQ.

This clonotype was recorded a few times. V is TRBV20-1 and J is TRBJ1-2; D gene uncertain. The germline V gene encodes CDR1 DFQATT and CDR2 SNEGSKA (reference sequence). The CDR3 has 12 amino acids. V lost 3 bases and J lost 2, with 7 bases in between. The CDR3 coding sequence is TGCAGTGCTAGGACACCGAACTATGGCTACACCTTC. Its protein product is CSARTPNYGYTF.

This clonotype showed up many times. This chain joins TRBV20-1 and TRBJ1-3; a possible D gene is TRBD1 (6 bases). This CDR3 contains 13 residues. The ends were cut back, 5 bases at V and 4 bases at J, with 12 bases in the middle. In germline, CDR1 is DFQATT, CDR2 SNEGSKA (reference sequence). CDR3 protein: CSAQGWAGNTIYF. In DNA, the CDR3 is TGCAGTGCTCAGGGGTGGGCGGGAAACACCATATATTTT.

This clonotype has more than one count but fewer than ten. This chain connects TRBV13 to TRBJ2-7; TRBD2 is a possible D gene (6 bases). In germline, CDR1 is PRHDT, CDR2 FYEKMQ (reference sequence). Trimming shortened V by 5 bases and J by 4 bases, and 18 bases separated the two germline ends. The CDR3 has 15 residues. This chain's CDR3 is CASSPLVSGVYEQYF. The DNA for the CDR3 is TGTGCCAGCAGCCCCCTGGTTTCGGGGGTTTACGAGCAGTACTTC.

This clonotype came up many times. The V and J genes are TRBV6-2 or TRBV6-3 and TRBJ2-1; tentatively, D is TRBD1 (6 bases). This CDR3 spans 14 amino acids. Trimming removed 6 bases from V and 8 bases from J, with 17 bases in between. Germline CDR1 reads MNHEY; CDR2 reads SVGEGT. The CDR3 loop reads CASRLTGSGYEQFF. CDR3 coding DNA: TGTGCCAGCAGACTGACAGGCTCCGGCTATGAGCAGTTCTTC.

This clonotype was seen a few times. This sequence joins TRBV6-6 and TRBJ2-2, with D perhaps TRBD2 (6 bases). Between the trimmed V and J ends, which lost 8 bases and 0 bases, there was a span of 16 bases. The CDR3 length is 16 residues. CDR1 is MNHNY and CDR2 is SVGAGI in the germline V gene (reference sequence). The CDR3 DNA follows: TGTGCCAGCGGACGTGCGGGGATGGCGAACACCGGGGAGCTGTTTTTT. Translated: CASGRAGMANTGELFF.

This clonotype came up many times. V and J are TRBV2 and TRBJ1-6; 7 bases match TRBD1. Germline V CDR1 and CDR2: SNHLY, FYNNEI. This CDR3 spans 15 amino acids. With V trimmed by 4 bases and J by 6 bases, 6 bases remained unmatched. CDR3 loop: CASSGSGTANSPLHF. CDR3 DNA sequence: TGTGCCAGCAGTGGATCTGGGACAGCTAATTCACCCCTCCACTTT.

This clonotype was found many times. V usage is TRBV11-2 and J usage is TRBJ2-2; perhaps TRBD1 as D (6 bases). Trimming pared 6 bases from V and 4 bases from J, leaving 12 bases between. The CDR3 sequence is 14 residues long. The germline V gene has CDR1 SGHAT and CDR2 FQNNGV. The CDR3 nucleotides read TGTGCCAGCAGTCCCCAGGGGTCCACCGGGGAGCTGTTTTTT. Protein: CASSPQGSTGELFF. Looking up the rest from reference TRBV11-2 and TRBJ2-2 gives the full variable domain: EAGVAQSPRYKIIEKRQSVAFWCNPISGHATLYWYQQILGQGPKLLIQFQNNGVVDDSQLPKDRFSAERLKGVDSTLKIQPAKLEDSAVYLCASSPQGSTGELFFGEGSRLTVL.

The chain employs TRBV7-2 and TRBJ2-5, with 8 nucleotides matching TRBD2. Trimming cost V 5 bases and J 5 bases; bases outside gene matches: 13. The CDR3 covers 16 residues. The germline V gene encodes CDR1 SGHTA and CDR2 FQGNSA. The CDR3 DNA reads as TGTGCCAGCAGCCCCCAACTGGCGGGGGGATGGGAGACCCAGTACTTC. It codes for CASSPQLAGGWETQYF.

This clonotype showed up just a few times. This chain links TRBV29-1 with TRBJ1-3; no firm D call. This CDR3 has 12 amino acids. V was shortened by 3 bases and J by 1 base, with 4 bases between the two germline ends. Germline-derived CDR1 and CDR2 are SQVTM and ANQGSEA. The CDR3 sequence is CSVEGSGNTIYF. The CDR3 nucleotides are TGCAGCGTTGAGGGTTCTGGAAACACCATATATTTT.

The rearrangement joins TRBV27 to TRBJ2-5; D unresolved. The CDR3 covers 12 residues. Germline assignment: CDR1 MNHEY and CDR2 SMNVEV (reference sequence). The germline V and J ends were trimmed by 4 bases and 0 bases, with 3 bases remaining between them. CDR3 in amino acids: CASSSNQETQYF. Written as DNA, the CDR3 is TGTGCCAGCAGTTCGAACCAAGAGACCCAGTACTTC.

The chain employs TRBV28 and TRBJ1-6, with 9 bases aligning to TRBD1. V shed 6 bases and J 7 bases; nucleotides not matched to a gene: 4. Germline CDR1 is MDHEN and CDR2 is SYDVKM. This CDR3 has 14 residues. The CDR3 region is CASSPGQGNSPLHF. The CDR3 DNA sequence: TGTGCCAGCAGCCCAGGACAGGGGAATTCACCCCTCCACTTT. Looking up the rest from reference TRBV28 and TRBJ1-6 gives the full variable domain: DVKVTQSSRYLVKRTGEKVFLECVQDMDHENMFWYRQDPGLGLRLIYFSYDVKMKEKGDIPEGYSVSREKKERFSLILESASTNQTSMYLCASSPGQGNSPLHFGNGTRLTVT.

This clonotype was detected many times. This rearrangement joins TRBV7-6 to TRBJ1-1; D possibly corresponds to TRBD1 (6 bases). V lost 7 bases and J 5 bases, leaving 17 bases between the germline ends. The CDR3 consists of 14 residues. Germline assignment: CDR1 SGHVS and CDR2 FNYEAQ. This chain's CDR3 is CASTVGGPLTEAFF. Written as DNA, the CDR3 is TGTGCCAGCACGGTAGGGGGGCCGTTGACTGAAGCTTTCTTT.